These 14 T cell receptor beta chains were sequenced from one sample in a study of cytomegalovirus exposure and HLA in healthy donors. PCR used 60 Vbeta primers and 13 Jbeta primers. Data came from immunoSEQ multiplex PCR; TCRdb stores just in-frame clones and leaves some out. The sample includes some 140,000 clones, 73% of them seen just once. The sequenced sample consisted of PBMCs. These TCRs come from a woman between 40 and 55 years old in good health and CMV-seronegative.

The chain couples TRBV9 to TRBJ2-2; no reliable D call. CDR1 and CDR2 from the germline V gene are SGDLS and YYNGEE. The CDR3 is 16 residues long. Trimming left V 0 bases short and J 0 bases short, with 9 bases between. The DNA of the CDR3 is TGTGCCAGCAGCGTAGGCGGCCTGTCGAACACCGGGGAGCTGTTTTTT. Translation gives CASSVGGLSNTGELFF.

This clone was observed once. V and J are TRBV15 and TRBJ2-3; D possibly corresponds to TRBD1 (5 bases). The CDR3 is 16 residues long. Germline V gene sequence: CDR1 LNHNV, CDR2 YYDKDF (reference sequence). Trimming stripped 1 base from V and 0 bases from J, with 11 bases between. Here the CDR3 DNA reads TGTGCCACCAGCAGAGGTAGGGGAAGCAGCACAGATACGCAGTATTTT. Translated, it gives CATSRGRGSSTDTQYF. Supplemented by reference TRBV15 and TRBJ2-3, the full variable domain reads DAMVIQNPRYQVTQFGKPVTLSCSQTLNHNVMYWYQQKSSQAPKLLFHYYDKDFNNEADTPDNFQSRRPNTSFCFLDIRSPGLGDTAMYLCATSRGRGSSTDTQYFGPGTRLTVL.

The chain combines TRBV5-1 with TRBJ2-5, with D maybe TRBD1 (5 bases). The J call may be wrong; the DNA end is better matched by TRBJ2-7. Germline V gives CDR1 SGHRS, CDR2 YFSETQ. The CDR3 length is 14 residues. CDR3 sequence (DNA): TGCGCCAGCAGCTTAAGGGGCATGAGCTACGAGCAGTACTTC. This translates into CASSLRGMSYEQYF.

The chain links TRBV12-5 to TRBJ1-1, with TRBD1 matching 11 bases. The CDR3 runs to 12 residues. The V and J ends lost 5 bases and 11 bases, in that order; junction bases with no gene match: 4. CDR1 and CDR2 from the germline V gene are LGHNT and FRNRAP. Written as DNA, the CDR3 is TGTGCTAGTGGTCGCGGACAGGGGGCTGCTTTCTTT. As protein: CASGRGQGAAFF.

The chain recombines TRBV7-8 with TRBJ1-3; D unclear. Germline loops: CDR1 SGHVS, CDR2 FQNEAQ. The CDR3 is 15 residues long. Trimming stripped 5 bases from V and 6 bases from J, with 17 bases between. The CDR3: CASSLRSLSSNTIYF. As DNA, the CDR3 is TGTGCCAGCAGCCTACGGTCACTATCCTCAAACACCATATATTTT.

This chain links TRBV6-5 with TRBJ2-7; 9 bases map to TRBD2. Germline-derived CDR1 and CDR2 are MNHEY and SVGAGI. Trimming at V came to 8 bases and at J to 0 bases, leaving 5 bases not matched to a gene. There are 14 residues in the CDR3. This chain's CDR3 is CASGLSGGSYEQYF. The CDR3 DNA reads TGTGCCAGCGGCCTTAGCGGGGGCTCCTACGAGCAGTACTTC.

The gene calls are TRBV7-9 and TRBJ1-1; D uncertain. The CDR3 runs 16 residues. Germline lookup yields CDR1 SEHNR and CDR2 FQNEAQ (reference sequence). V was cut by 2 bases and J by 4 bases, with 17 bases left in between. In DNA, the CDR3 is TGTGCCAGCAGCTTACTCGTGGACCGCGCGGGCACTGAAGCTTTCTTT. Amino acid sequence: CASSLLVDRAGTEAFF.

The CDR3 is CASSQDLGGGASGANVLTF. In nucleotides, the CDR3 is TGCGCCAGCAGCCAAGATCTAGGTGGGGGCGCCTCTGGGGCCAACGTCCTGACTTTC. The rearrangement links TRBV4-3 to TRBJ2-6; D is perhaps TRBD1 (6 bases). The germline V gene has CDR1 LGHNA and CDR2 YSLEER. Trimming took 0 bases from V and 0 from J, leaving 15 bases between them. The CDR3 spans 19 residues.

This chain links TRBV4-1 with TRBJ2-1; 7 nucleotides agree with TRBD2. The CDR3 covers 16 residues. J was trimmed by 2 bases and V by 0 bases; bases with no gene match: 4. Germline CDR1 is MGHRA and CDR2 is YSYEKL. This CDR3 is CASSQEDGTTYNEQFF. CDR3 nucleotides: TGCGCCAGCAGCCAAGAAGACGGGACTACCTACAATGAGCAGTTCTTC.

The chain carries TRBV4-1 and TRBJ2-7; a weak D match, TRBD2 (6 bases). Trimming shortened V by 4 bases and J by 0 bases, and 13 bases separated the two germline ends. The germline CDR1 and CDR2 sequences are MGHRA and YSYEKL. This CDR3 is built from 15 residues. The CDR3 DNA reads as TGCGCCAGCAGCCCCGGGACTGAACTCTCCTACGAGCAGTACTTC. This encodes CASSPGTELSYEQYF.

The chain recombines TRBV14 with TRBJ1-4; maybe TRBD1 (6 bases). From germline, CDR1 is SGHDN and CDR2 FVKESK. CDR3 length equals 16 residues. The V end was cut by 4 bases, the J end by 5 bases, with 17 bases between. The CDR3 DNA reads as TGTGCCAGCAGCCCTAACACGGGGGGCGCCAATGAAAAACTGTTTTTT. Translation: CASSPNTGGANEKLFF.

V is TRBV4-1 and J is TRBJ1-2, with TRBD1 as a possible D gene (6 bases). The CDR3 extends over 15 amino acids. Germline V gene data show CDR1 as MGHRA and CDR2 as YSYEKL. V lost 0 bases, J lost 8 bases, and 16 bases lay in between. The chain's CDR3 is CASSQDWGGARGYTF. The DNA of the CDR3 is TGCGCCAGCAGCCAAGATTGGGGGGGCGCTCGAGGCTACACCTTC.

The chain is built from TRBV28 and TRBJ1-1; D unclear. The CDR3 is 12 amino acids. Germline CDR1 and CDR2: MDHEN and SYDVKM. V lost 5 bases to trimming and J lost 0 bases, with 4 bases between them. The CDR3 is CASSQMNTEAFF. The CDR3 DNA reads as TGTGCCAGCAGTCAGATGAACACTGAAGCTTTCTTT.

V usage is TRBV28 and J usage is TRBJ2-5, with D tentatively TRBD1 (5 bases). The germline gives CDR1 MDHEN, CDR2 SYDVKM. V lost 7 bases and J lost 5, with 20 bases in between. The CDR3 spans 15 residues. CDR3 residues: CASMFRQNILETQYF. For the CDR3, the DNA is TGTGCCAGCATGTTTCGACAGAATATCCTGGAGACCCAGTACTTC.